This is a list of T cell receptor beta chains from one sample in a study of blood T cell repertoires in COVID-19. Data came from immunoSEQ multiplex PCR; TCRdb stores just in-frame clones and leaves some out. In the table there are 93,000 or so clones, 70% to 90% of which are singletons. The sample comprised peripheral blood. The source of these receptors is a human donor in a cohort sampled during active COVID-19. The conserved cysteine and the conserved F or W are not part of the CDR3 here. A D gene is named only where the DNA matches it firmly.

D gene: -; V gene: TRBV4-1; CDR3 protein: ASSQLFRQVGSYEQY
D gene: TRBD1; V gene: TRBV9; CDR3 protein: ASSAGTDRQPQH
D gene: TRBD1; V gene: TRBV27; CDR3 protein: ASSFTGQGPYEQY
D gene: -; V gene: TRBV27; CDR3 protein: ATYSSGANVLT
D gene: TRBD1; V gene: TRBV27; CDR3 protein: ASRLRRDRGTQY
D gene: TRBD1; V gene: TRBV9; CDR3 protein: ASSVSVGQVNNEQF
D gene: TRBD1; V gene: TRBV5-4; CDR3 protein: ASSQHQGVHPYEQY
D gene: TRBD1; V gene: TRBV5-1; CDR3 protein: ASSSQGAVRGVEQY
D gene: -; V gene: TRBV5-1; CDR3 protein: ASSLFSDRGWAEAF
D gene: -; V gene: TRBV2; CDR3 protein: ASSEISGPRNEQF
D gene: TRBD2; V gene: TRBV5-1; CDR3 protein: ASSRLADTDTQY
D gene: -; V gene: TRBV5-8; CDR3 protein: ASSLPVSGANVLT
D gene: -; V gene: TRBV5-1; CDR3 protein: ASSFGQSNEKLF
D gene: -; V gene: TRBV6-5; CDR3 protein: ASRGVNTEAF
D gene: TRBD2; V gene: TRBV25-1; CDR3 protein: ASSGVAGGLNTGELF
D gene: -; V gene: TRBV6-4; CDR3 protein: ASSEAGSSYNEQF
D gene: -; V gene: TRBV5-1; CDR3 protein: ASSLRSGRRSYNEQF
D gene: TRBD1; V gene: TRBV5-6; CDR3 protein: ASNIRGHGELF
D gene: -; V gene: TRBV28; CDR3 protein: ASSQTPYEQY
D gene: -; V gene: TRBV21-1; CDR3 protein: ASSNSCRAKVSPLH